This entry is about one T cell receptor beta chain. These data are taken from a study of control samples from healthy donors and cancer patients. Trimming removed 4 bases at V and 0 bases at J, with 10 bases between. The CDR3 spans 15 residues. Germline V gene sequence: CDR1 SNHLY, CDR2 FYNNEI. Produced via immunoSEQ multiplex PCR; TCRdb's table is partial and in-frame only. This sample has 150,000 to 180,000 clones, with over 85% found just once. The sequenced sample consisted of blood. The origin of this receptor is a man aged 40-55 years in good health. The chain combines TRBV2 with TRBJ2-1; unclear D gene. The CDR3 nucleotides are TGTGCCAGCAGTGTAAGAGCAGCCTCCTACAATGAGCAGTTCTTC. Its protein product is CASSVRAASYNEQFF.